The clone carrying this TCR beta chain was detected ten times or more. Its antigen remains unidentified. Indicated time point: sample taken at primary tumor resection. Untreated early-stage non-small cell lung cancer patients, about 70 in total, were the donors. Whole RNA from tumor, nontumor lung or frozen PBMC was sequenced unsorted. These data originate in a study of spatial heterogeneity in lung cancer. Study observations and caveats: In tumors, expanded intratumoral alpha and beta TCR counts tracked mutation counts. Regional and ubiquitous nonsynonymous mutations were tracked by counts of regional and ubiquitous expanded TCRs, respectively.

TCRdb recomputed calls from the 5' RACE reads with MiXCR, one row per CDR3 protein. The sample records 24,000 or so distinct CDR3 sequences, roughly 9% being singletons. The CDR3 length is 16 residues. The V segment lost 5 bases and the J segment 5 bases; nucleotides outside the gene matches: 12. Germline values: CDR1 SGHTA, CDR2 FQGNSA. Here the sequenced sample was lung tumor tissue, taken at surgery. The sequence derives from a male donor with early-stage non-small cell lung cancer. V and J are TRBV7-2 and TRBJ1-1; 9 nucleotides line up with TRBD1. This CDR3 is CASSAQNRGQRTEAFF. CDR3 nucleotides: TGTGCCAGCAGCGCTCAAAACAGGGGGCAGAGAACTGAAGCTTTCTTT.